The entry below describes one T cell receptor (beta chain). What it recognizes is unknown. The data stem from a study of PD-1 blockade in classical Hodgkin lymphoma. Broader study findings: Newly diagnosed patients were reported to exhibit reduced baseline TCR diversity relative to healthy donors. Still unresolved is the cause of the repertoire differences, which may be disease activity or prior therapy. Partial responders and progressors had significantly lower baseline TCR diversity.

Clones were sequenced by immunoSEQ multiplex PCR, and TCRdb holds only the in-frame ones, with some missing. The data hold about 21,000 clones, with around 65% observed a single time. Brentuximab vedotin exposure varied, and every patient relapsed after autologous stem cell transplantation. The V gene end was trimmed by 4 bases and the J gene end by 4 bases; junction bases not matched to a gene: 4. Per germline, CDR1 SGHDT and CDR2 YYEEEE. This CDR3 is built from 13 residues. Here the sequenced sample was peripheral blood mononuclear cells (PBMCs), taken at baseline. The TCR originated in a human donor with classical Hodgkin lymphoma. V and J are TRBV5-6 and TRBJ1-1; 7 bases are shared with TRBD1. The CDR3, as DNA: TGTGCCAGCAGCCCAGGGGGACCCACTGAAGCTTTCTTT. This gives the protein CASSPGGPTEAFF. The full variable domain, completed using reference TRBV5-6 and TRBJ1-1, is DAGVTQSPTHLIKTRGQQVTLRCSPKSGHDTVSWYQQALGQGPQFIFQYYEEEERQRGNFPDRFSGHQFPNYSSELNVNALLLGDSALYLCASSPGGPTEAFFGQGTRLTVV.